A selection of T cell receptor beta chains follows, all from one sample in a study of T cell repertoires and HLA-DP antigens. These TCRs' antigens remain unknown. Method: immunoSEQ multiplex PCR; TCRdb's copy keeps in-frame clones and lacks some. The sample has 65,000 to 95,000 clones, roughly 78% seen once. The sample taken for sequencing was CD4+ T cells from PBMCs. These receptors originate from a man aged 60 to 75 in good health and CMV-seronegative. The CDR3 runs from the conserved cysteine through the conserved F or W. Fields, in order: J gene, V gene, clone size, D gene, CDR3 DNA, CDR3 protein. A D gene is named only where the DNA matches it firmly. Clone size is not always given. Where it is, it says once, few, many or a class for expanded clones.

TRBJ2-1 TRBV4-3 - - TGCGCCAGCAGCCAAGAATTGGGGGGCAACAATGAGCAGTTCTTC CASSQELGGNNEQFF
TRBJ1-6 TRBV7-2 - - TGTGCCAGCAGCTTAGGACAGTTATATAATTCACCCCTCCACTTT CASSLGQLYNSPLHF
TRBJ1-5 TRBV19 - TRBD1 TGTGCCAGTAGCCAAACAGGGGGCAATCAGCCCCAGCATTTT CASSQTGGNQPQHF
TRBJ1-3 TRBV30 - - TGTGCCTGGCAAATGTCTGGAAACACCATATATTTT CAWQMSGNTIYF
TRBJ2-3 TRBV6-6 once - TGTGCCAGCAGCCCCACTACAGGGAAGGGCACAGATACGCAGTATTTT CASSPTTGKGTDTQYF
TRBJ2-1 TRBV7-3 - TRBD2 TGTGCCAGCAGCTTAAGGGGATATACGGCGGGAGGCCACTACAATGAGCAGTTCTTC CASSLRGYTAGGHYNEQFF
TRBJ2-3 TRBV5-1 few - TGCGCCAGCAGCAAGGACCCGATCCCAGATACGCAGTATTTT CASSKDPIPDTQYF
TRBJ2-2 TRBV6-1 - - TGTGCCAGCAGTGAGGTGGGGGGGCCCGGGGAGCTGTTTTTT CASSEVGGPGELFF
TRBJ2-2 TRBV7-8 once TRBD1 TGTGCCAGCAGCTTAGCTGGGGCAGGGGGCGCCTTTCGGACCGGGGAGCTGTTTTTT CASSLAGAGGAFRTGELFF
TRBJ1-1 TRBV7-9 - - TGTGCCAGCAGCTTAGAAAGGGGGGAAGCTTTCTTT CASSLERGEAFF
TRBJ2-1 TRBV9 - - TGTGCCAGCAGCGTCGGGCCTAGTGTTGGAGACAATGAGCAGTTCTTC CASSVGPSVGDNEQFF
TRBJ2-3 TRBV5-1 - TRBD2 TGCGCCAGCAGCTTTGGGCGGGAGACAGGCACAGATACGCAGTATTTT CASSFGRETGTDTQYF
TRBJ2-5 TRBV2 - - TGTGCCAGCAGTGGCACGAGGCAGGGACAGACCCAGTACTTC CASSGTRQGQTQYF
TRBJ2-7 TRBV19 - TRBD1 TGTGCCAGTAGTATAGAGGGGACAGGGGACTACGAGCAGTACTTC CASSIEGTGDYEQYF
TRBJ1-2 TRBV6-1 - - TGTGCCAGCAGTGCAACCCCAGGGACGGGTACGCTCAACTATGGCTACACCTTC CASSATPGTGTLNYGYTF
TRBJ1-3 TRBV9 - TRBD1 TGTGCCAGCAGCGTAGCTTTGGGACAGGGGGCGTCAGGAAACACCATATATTTT CASSVALGQGASGNTIYF
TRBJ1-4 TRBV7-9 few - TGTGCCAGCAGCCCCCTCGGGACACTTAATGAAAAACTGTTTTTT CASSPLGTLNEKLFF
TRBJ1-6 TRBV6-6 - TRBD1 TGTGCCAGCAGTTATGCCCGGGACAGGGATTCACCCCTCCACTTT CASSYARDRDSPLHF
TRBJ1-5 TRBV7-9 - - TGTGCCAGCAGCGGGCGAACTAGCAATCAGCCCCAGCATTTT CASSGRTSNQPQHF
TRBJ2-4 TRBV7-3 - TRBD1 TGTGCCAGCAGCTGGGGCAGGGGGCGCGGAAACATTCAGTACTTC CASSWGRGRGNIQYF
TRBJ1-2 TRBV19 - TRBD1 TGTGCCAGTAGGCACAGGGGTTCGAACTATGGCTACACCTTC CASRHRGSNYGYTF
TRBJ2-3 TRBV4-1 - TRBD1 TGCGCCAGCAGCCAAGAGGTGAAGGGGGCGAGCACAGATACGCAGTATTTT CASSQEVKGASTDTQYF
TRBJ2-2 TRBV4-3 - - TGCGCCAGCAGCCAAGATCGGGTGGCCACCGGGGAGCTGTTTTTT CASSQDRVATGELFF
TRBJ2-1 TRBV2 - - TGTGCCAGCAGTGAACCCTTTGTCAATGAGCAGTTCTTC CASSEPFVNEQFF
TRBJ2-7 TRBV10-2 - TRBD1 TGCGCCAGCAGTTGGACAGGGAGCTCCTACGAGCAGTACTTC CASSWTGSSYEQYF
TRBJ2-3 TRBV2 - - TGTGCCAGCCTAATCCCTCCCCCCACAGATACGCAGTATTTT CASLIPPPTDTQYF
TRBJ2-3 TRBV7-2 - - TGTGCCAGCAGCCGGGGAGCAGATACGCAGTATTTT CASSRGADTQYF
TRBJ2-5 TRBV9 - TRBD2 TGTGCCAGCAGCGAAGGACTAGCGGGTTTGGAGACCCAGTACTTC CASSEGLAGLETQYF
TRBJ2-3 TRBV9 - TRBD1 TGTGCCAGCAGCGTTCAGACAGGGGGCAAAGCAGATACGCAGTATTTT CASSVQTGGKADTQYF
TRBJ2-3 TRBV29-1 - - TGCAGCGTGCGACAGGAGGGCGATACGCAGTATTTT CSVRQEGDTQYF
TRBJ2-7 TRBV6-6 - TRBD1 TGTGCCAGCAGTTTCCCGGGACAGGGGAACGAGCAGTACTTC CASSFPGQGNEQYF
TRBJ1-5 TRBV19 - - TGTGCCAGTAGTATTTGGGATGGCAATCAGCCCCAGCATTTT CASSIWDGNQPQHF
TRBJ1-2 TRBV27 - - TGTGCCAGCAGTCCACGACGGCTCTATGGCTACACCTTC CASSPRRLYGYTF
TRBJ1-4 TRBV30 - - TGTGCCTGGGGGTCCAGGGGCGAAAAACTGTTTTTT CAWGSRGEKLFF
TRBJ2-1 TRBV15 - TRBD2 TGTGCCACCAGCAGAGATCGTTCGGGGGGGGCCTATGGTGAGCAGTTCTTC CATSRDRSGGAYGEQFF
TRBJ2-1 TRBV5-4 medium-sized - TGTGCCAGCAGCCCCTCTGACGGGAATGAGCAGTTCTTC CASSPSDGNEQFF
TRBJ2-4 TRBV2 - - TGTGCCAGCAGTGAACGGCAGGCCAAAAACATTCAGTACTTC CASSERQAKNIQYF
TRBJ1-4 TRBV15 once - TGTGCCACCAGCAGAGTGGGCGTTAATGAAAAACTGTTTTTT CATSRVGVNEKLFF
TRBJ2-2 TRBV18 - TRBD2 TGTGCCAGCTCACCACCCGCCAGCGGGAGGCTATCCACCGGGGAGCTGTTTTTT CASSPPASGRLSTGELFF
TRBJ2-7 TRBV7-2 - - TGTGCCAGCAGCTTAAAATCGGGGACCCACGAGCAGTACTTC CASSLKSGTHEQYF